This T cell receptor (beta chain) was identified in a study of CD8+CD57+ T cells in acquired aplastic anemia. For the study at large: DNA per sorted CD4+ or CD8+ sample ranged about 0.19 to 30 ug, averaging roughly 3.2 ug.

TCR beta VDJ and CDR3 profiles were obtained from a genomic DNA template. One entry per CDR3 protein, called by TCRdb with MiXCR from the reads. Of 160,000 or so distinct CDR3 sequences in the sample, around 75% were seen once. Study-level findings and limits: CD8+ Simpson's diversity in patients was not significantly different from that in controls. Researchers report that twenty-nine CD8+ CDR3 sequences appeared in both patients and controls.

Notes on this clonotype: Its antigen is unknown.

Trimming pared 1 base from V and 8 bases from J, leaving 9 bases between. The V gene's germline CDR1 is SEHNR and CDR2 FQNEAQ (reference sequence). The CDR3 sequence is 14 residues long. CD8+CD57+ cell expansion had been shown by flow cytometry in patients chosen for sequencing. Sequencing used sorted CD4+, CD8+, or CD8+CD57+ T cells (not recorded which) from PBMCs. V is TRBV7-9 and J is TRBJ1-6, with TRBD1 as a possible D gene (5 bases). This receptor was obtained from a human donor with aplastic anemia. CDR3 sequence: CASSLEARDSPLHF. Written as DNA, the CDR3 is TGTGCCAGCAGCTTAGAGGCCAGGGATTCACCCCTCCACTTT.